This TCR beta chain was obtained from a study of regulatory T cells in long-lasting Graves disease. The authors built TCR beta libraries using iRepertoire HTBI primers and Arm-PCR of CDR3 regions. TCRdb re-analysed the multiplex PCR reads in MiXCR, keeping a single row per CDR3 protein. The sample consists of under 800,000 distinct CDR3 sequences, approximately 15% of them appearing once. The germline V gene encodes CDR1 KGHDR and CDR2 SFDVKD. The CDR3 has 15 amino acids. V was clipped by 7 bases and J by 7 bases, with 19 bases between them. Time point indicated: newly diagnosed GD, antithyroid drugs for less than 3 months. PBMC-derived RNA was used for the TCR library. This clonotype was seen only a few times. These same records also appear under a second study, on T cells in Graves' hyperthyroidism and ophthalmopathy.

This clonotype was sampled from a woman in her 30s with Graves disease. Sequenced here: peripheral blood mononuclear cells (PBMCs), sampled at new diagnosis, from a patient treated with antithyroid drugs. The chain recombines TRBV24-1 with TRBJ2-1, with D perhaps matching TRBD2 (7 bases). The CDR3 sequence is CATREGGAGRNEQFF. The CDR3 DNA follows: TGTGCCACCAGGGAGGGGGGGGCGGGGAGAAATGAGCAGTTCTTC.